A selection of T cell receptor beta chains follows, all from one sample in a study of blood T cell repertoires in COVID-19. TCRdb keeps only in-frame clones here, not all; method: immunoSEQ multiplex PCR. The table lists roughly 54,000 clones, approximately 85% of them singletons. The sample taken for sequencing was peripheral blood. All receptors come from a woman aged 60-70 years with acute or convalescent COVID-19. The CDR3 runs from the conserved cysteine through the conserved F or W. D genes are given only for firm matches. Size values are once, few and many counts, or a class for expanded clones, and some rows have none.

CASSLGQGVLGMAFF	TGCGCCAGCAGCTTGGGACAGGGCGTATTGGGGATGGCTTTCTTT	.	TRBV5-1	TRBJ1-1	TRBD1
CASSPRDGRYPNTEAFF	TGTGCCAGCTCACCACGTGATGGCAGGTACCCCAACACTGAAGCTTTCTTT	.	TRBV18	TRBJ1-1	.
CASSSPWQNLNYGYTF	TGCGCCAGCAGCAGTCCGTGGCAGAACCTTAACTATGGCTACACCTTC	.	TRBV10-1	TRBJ1-2	.
CASSPIVTGPYNSPLHF	TGTGCCAGCTCACCAATAGTGACAGGGCCCTATAATTCACCCCTCCACTTT	few	TRBV18	TRBJ1-6	TRBD1
CASTPRGVGYGYTF	TGTGCCAGCACCCCCCGGGGGGTGGGCTATGGCTACACCTTC	.	TRBV3-1/TRBV3-2	TRBJ1-2	.
CASSYRGTNEKLFF	TGTGCCAGCAGCTACCGAGGAACTAATGAAAAACTGTTTTTT	.	TRBV6-5	TRBJ1-4	.
CASSLSGLRSGNTIYF	TGTGCCAGCAGTTTATCGGGACTCCGATCTGGAAACACCATATATTTT	.	TRBV28	TRBJ1-3	.
CASSAPLRTTNTGELFF	TGTGCCAGCAGCGCCCCTCTGAGGACAACGAACACCGGGGAGCTGTTTTTT	.	TRBV9	TRBJ2-2	.
CASSSRTGAGTNYGYTF	TGTGCCAGCAGCAGCCGAACCGGCGCAGGAACTAACTATGGCTACACCTTC	few	TRBV21-1	TRBJ1-2	.
CASSFAGFGTPNYGYTF	TGTGCCAGCAGTTTTGCTGGGTTTGGGACACCTAACTATGGCTACACCTTC	.	TRBV5-8	TRBJ1-2	.
CASSYRGRPEGAFF	TGTGCCAGCAGTTATAGGGGGCGGCCGGAGGGTGCTTTCTTT	.	TRBV27	TRBJ1-1	TRBD1
CASSLEGTENYYSNQPQHF	TGTGCCAGCAGCTTGGAGGGGACAGAAAACTATTATAGCAATCAGCCCCAGCATTTT	.	TRBV5-5	TRBJ1-5	TRBD1
CASSPTSGGASGEQFF	TGTGCCAGCTCACCAACTAGCGGGGGGGCTAGCGGTGAGCAGTTCTTC	once	TRBV18	TRBJ2-1	TRBD2
CASSPTGTPGGETQYF	TGTGCCAGCAGCCCGACAGGGACACCGGGAGGGGAGACCCAGTACTTC	.	TRBV4-2	TRBJ2-5	.
CASSVVGQGSILDSPLHF	TGTGCCAGCAGCGTAGTCGGCCAGGGAAGCATTTTGGATTCACCCCTCCACTTT	once	TRBV9	TRBJ1-6	.
CATGSGRVNTEAFF	TGTGCCACGGGATCAGGGAGGGTCAACACTGAAGCTTTCTTT	.	TRBV28	TRBJ1-1	.
CATRRTGDNNEQFF	TGTGCCACCAGACGGACAGGGGACAACAATGAGCAGTTCTTC	medium-sized	TRBV24-1	TRBJ2-1	TRBD1
CASSQSDGGKTQYF	TGCGCCAGCAGCCAATCGGACGGAGGGAAGACCCAGTACTTC	.	TRBV4-1	TRBJ2-5	.
CSVTGSYGYTF	TGCAGCGTGACAGGGTCCTATGGCTACACCTTC	few	TRBV29-1	TRBJ1-2	TRBD1
CASSVGHRTDNSPLHF	TGTGCCAGCAGCGTAGGACATAGGACAGATAATTCACCCCTCCACTTT	.	TRBV9	TRBJ1-6	.
CATNPGQPTYEQYF	TGCGCCACAAATCCGGGACAGCCTACCTACGAGCAGTACTTC	.	TRBV10-1	TRBJ2-7	TRBD1
CASSFREGPRLETQYF	TGTGCCAGCAGCTTCAGGGAAGGACCGCGTTTGGAGACCCAGTACTTC	.	TRBV11-2	TRBJ2-5	.
CASSQDRVIHNEQFF	TGTGCCAGCAGCCAGGACAGGGTCATTCACAATGAGCAGTTCTTC	.	TRBV7-9	TRBJ2-1	TRBD1
CASSAAGGGSYGYTF	TGTGCCAGCAGCGCGGCGGGGGGTGGGAGCTATGGCTACACCTTC	.	TRBV9	TRBJ1-2	.
CASSVRNSGANVLTF	TGTGCCAGCAGTGTGAGAAACTCTGGGGCCAACGTCCTGACTTTC	.	TRBV2	TRBJ2-6	.
CAWGPSSRTQYF	TGTGCCTGGGGGCCGTCTAGCCGGACCCAGTACTTC	.	TRBV30	TRBJ2-5	.
CASSVGTGYGNTIYF	TGTGCCAGCAGCGTAGGTACAGGGTACGGAAACACCATATATTTT	.	TRBV9	TRBJ1-3	.